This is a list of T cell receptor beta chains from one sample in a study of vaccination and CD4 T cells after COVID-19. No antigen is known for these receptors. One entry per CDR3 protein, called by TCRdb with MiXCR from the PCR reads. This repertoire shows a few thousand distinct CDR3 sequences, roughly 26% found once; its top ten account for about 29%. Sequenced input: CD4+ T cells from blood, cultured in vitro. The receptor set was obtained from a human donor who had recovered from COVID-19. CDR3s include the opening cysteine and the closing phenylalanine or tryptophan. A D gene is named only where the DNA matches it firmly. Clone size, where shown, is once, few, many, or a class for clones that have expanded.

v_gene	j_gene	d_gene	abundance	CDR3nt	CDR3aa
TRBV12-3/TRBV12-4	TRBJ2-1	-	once	TGTGCCAGCAGTTTATTCGTGAATGAGCAGTTCTTC	CASSLFVNEQFF
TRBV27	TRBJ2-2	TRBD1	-	TGTGCCAGCAGGGCAGGGGGAACCGGGGAGCTGTTTTTT	CASRAGGTGELFF
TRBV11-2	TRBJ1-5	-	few	TGTGCCAGCAGCTTAGATGTAGGGGGGATTCAGCATTTT	CASSLDVGGIQHF
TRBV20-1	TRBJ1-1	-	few	TGCAGTGCTAGGGTCGGGGCCTTGAACACTGAAGCTTTCTTT	CSARVGALNTEAFF
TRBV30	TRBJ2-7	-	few	TGTGCCTGGAGTGTAGCCGTGGGTTCCCGCGAGCAGTACTTC	CAWSVAVGSREQYF
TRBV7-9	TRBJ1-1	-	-	TGTGCCAGCGGGATAGGGGGTTTGAACACTGAAGCTTTCTTT	CASGIGGLNTEAFF
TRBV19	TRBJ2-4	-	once	TGTGCCAGTAATACAGGGAACAAAAACATTCAGTACTTC	CASNTGNKNIQYF
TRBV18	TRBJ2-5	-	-	TGTGCCAGCTCACCCCTTGGGGGTTTGACCCAGTACTTC	CASSPLGGLTQYF
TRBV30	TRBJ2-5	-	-	TGTGCCGGAACAACAGGGTCGAAGACCCAGTACTTC	CAGTTGSKTQYF
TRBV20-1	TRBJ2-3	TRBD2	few	TGCAGTGCTGGGACTAGCGCAGATACGCAGTATTTT	CSAGTSADTQYF
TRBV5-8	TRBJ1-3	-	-	TGTGCCAGCAGCTTCGGACTGACTGCCTCTGGAAACACCATATATTTT	CASSFGLTASGNTIYF
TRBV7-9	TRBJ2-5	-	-	TGTGCCAGCAGTCTTGGTCAGGGGTCAGAGACCCAGTACTTC	CASSLGQGSETQYF
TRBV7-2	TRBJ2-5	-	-	TGTGCCAGCAGCTTAGCGGGGGGGGCCGGTGTGACCCAGTACTTC	CASSLAGGAGVTQYF
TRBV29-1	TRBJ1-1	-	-	TGCAGCGGCTACGGAGACATGAACACTGAAGCTTTCTTT	CSGYGDMNTEAFF
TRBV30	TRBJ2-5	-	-	TGTGCCTGGAGTGAGGTAGAGACCCAGTACTTC	CAWSEVETQYF
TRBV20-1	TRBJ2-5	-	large	TGCAGCGTCAGGGTGAGCCAAGAGACCCAGTACTTC	CSVRVSQETQYF